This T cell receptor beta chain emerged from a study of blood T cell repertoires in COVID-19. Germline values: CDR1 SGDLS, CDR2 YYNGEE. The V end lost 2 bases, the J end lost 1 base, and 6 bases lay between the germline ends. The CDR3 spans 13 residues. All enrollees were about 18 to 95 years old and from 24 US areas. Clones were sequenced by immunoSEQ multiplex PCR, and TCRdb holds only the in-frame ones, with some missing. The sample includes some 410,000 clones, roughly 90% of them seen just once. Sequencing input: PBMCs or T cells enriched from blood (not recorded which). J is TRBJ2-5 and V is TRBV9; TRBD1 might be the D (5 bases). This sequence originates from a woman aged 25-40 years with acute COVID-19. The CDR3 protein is CASSVDSQETQYF. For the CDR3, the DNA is TGTGCCAGCAGCGTTGACAGCCAAGAGACCCAGTACTTC.